This section outlines one T cell receptor (beta chain) sequence together with its context. Antigen specificity is unknown. V shed 5 bases, J shed 4 bases, and the junction held 8 bases outside the gene matches. Germline V gene sequence: CDR1 SGHNT, CDR2 YYREEE (reference sequence). The CDR3 runs 15 residues. This record belongs to a study of resident and recirculating memory T cells in vitiligo. About the research overall: Each patient gave two lesional and two nonlesional epidermal shave biopsies, plus PBMCs. Study findings and constraints: No unique dominant TCR clone was found in vitiligo lesions.

Patients' lesions had not changed for the previous 6 months. The protocol was immunoSEQ multiplex PCR, while the TCRdb copy is restricted to in-frame clones and leaves out a portion. The sample has roughly 80,000 clones, about 92% seen once; the top ten hold about 5%. The genes are TRBV5-4 and TRBJ2-1, with 8 bases aligning to TRBD1. The receptor was derived from a male donor with vitiligo. Sequencing used blood. CDR3 bases: TGTGCCAGCAGATCGGGACAGGCCTTATACAATGAGCAGTTCTTC. This sequence encodes CASRSGQALYNEQFF.